Below are 10 T cell receptor beta chains sequenced from a single sample in a study of blood T cell repertoires in COVID-19. Only in-frame clones appear in the TCRdb table, and some are missing; sequencing was by immunoSEQ multiplex PCR. The table records approximately 170,000 clones, 93% of them present only once. Specimen: peripheral blood. Receptors originate from a woman aged 60 to 75 with COVID-19, enrolled during active disease.

This clone was recorded once. The chain employs TRBV5-6 and TRBJ2-1, with 8 nucleotides matching TRBD1. The CDR3 spans 17 residues. The J segment lost 4 bases and the V segment lost 1 base, leaving 10 bases of the junction unmatched. CDR1 SGHDT and CDR2 YYEEEE come from the germline V gene. In DNA, the CDR3 is TGTGCCAGCAGCTTGAATCGACAGGGGCAGATTTACAATGAGCAGTTCTTC. Residues: CASSLNRQGQIYNEQFF.

The chain couples TRBV24-1 to TRBJ1-2, with unresolved D. This CDR3 region has 9 residues. CDR1 and CDR2 from the germline V gene are KGHDR and SFDVKD. CDR3 sequence: CVGPGGYTF. The CDR3 DNA reads as TGTGTAGGGCCGGGAGGCTACACCTTC.

The count of this clone is one. Here the CDR3 DNA reads TGTGCCAGTAGTATGGGCGGGGGGAGCACAGATACGCAGTATTTT. This gives the protein CASSMGGGSTDTQYF. The chain has TRBV19 and TRBJ2-3; 8 nucleotides align to TRBD2. J was trimmed by 0 bases and V by 3 bases; bases with no gene match: 2. CDR3 length: 15 residues. Germline V CDR1 and CDR2: LNHDA, SQIVND (reference sequence).

This chain uses TRBV5-1 with TRBJ2-2; TRBD2 matches at 9 bases. Germline trimming cut 6 bases from V and 4 bases from J; bases unmatched to any gene: 1. The CDR3 has 13 residues. The germline V gene has CDR1 SGHRS and CDR2 YFSETQ. The DNA for the CDR3 is TGCGCCAGCATGACTAGCGGCACCGGGGAGCTGTTTTTT. Its protein product is CASMTSGTGELFF.

The chain couples TRBV6-5 to TRBJ2-7; weak D call: TRBD1 (6 bases). V gave up 7 bases and J gave up 0 bases, with 10 bases separating them. Germline V gives CDR1 MNHEY, CDR2 SVGAGI. The CDR3 is 13 amino acids. The CDR3 region is CASIDRSSYEQYF. CDR3 coding DNA: TGTGCCAGCATAGACAGGAGCTCCTACGAGCAGTACTTC.

The V gene is TRBV2, the J gene TRBJ1-1; 10 bases match TRBD1. The V gene's germline CDR1 is SNHLY and CDR2 FYNNEI. The ends lost 6 bases at V and 10 bases at J; junction bases unmatched: 8. The CDR3 extends over 13 amino acids. CDR3 in amino acids: CASRGDRGGVAFF. CDR3 DNA: TGTGCCAGCAGGGGGGACAGGGGAGGGGTAGCTTTCTTT.

The chain combines TRBV12-1 with TRBJ1-2; TRBD1, the table's D call, lacks a check against the DNA. TRBV12-1 is listed as a pseudogene. The CDR3 is 17 residues long. The CDR3 DNA reads as TGTGCCAGCAGCGCCGGGACAGGGGGAGAACCAAACTATGGCTACACCTTC. Encoded protein: CASSAGTGGEPNYGYTF.

This clone appeared a single time. The rearrangement joins TRBV5-4 to TRBJ2-2, with 14 bases fitting TRBD2. Germline CDR1 SGHNT, CDR2 YYREEE (reference sequence). CDR3 length: 18 residues. The trim removed 0 bases at V and 5 bases at J, leaving 6 bases unmatched. The CDR3: CASSLGTSGGSKTGELFF. CDR3 coding DNA: TGTGCCAGCAGCTTGGGGACTAGCGGGGGGTCCAAAACCGGGGAGCTGTTTTTT. Full variable domain (remainder filled in from reference TRBV5-4 and TRBJ2-2): ETGVTQSPTHLIKTRGQQVTLRCSSQSGHNTVSWYQQALGQGPQFIFQYYREEENGRGNFPPRFSGLQFPNYSSELNVNALELDDSALYLCASSLGTSGGSKTGELFFGEGSRLTVL.

The J gene is TRBJ2-1, the V gene TRBV3-1 (or the pseudogene TRBV3-2), with unresolved D. V was clipped by 1 base and J by 3 bases, with 10 bases between them. The length of the CDR3 is 15 residues. Germline V lookup: CDR1 LGHDT, CDR2 YNNKEL (reference sequence). The CDR3, as DNA: TGTGCCAGCAGCCAAGTGAACCTCTACTACAATGAGCAGTTCTTC. Its translation: CASSQVNLYYNEQFF.

The chain employs TRBV6-5 and TRBJ1-2; the D gene is possibly TRBD1 (5 bases). Per the germline V gene, CDR1 is MNHEY and CDR2 is SVGAGI. The CDR3 consists of 12 residues. Trimming removed 8 bases from V and 2 bases from J, with 9 bases in between. In DNA form, the CDR3 reads TGTGCCAGCTCGACAGTGAACTATGGCTACACCTTC. This translates into CASSTVNYGYTF.